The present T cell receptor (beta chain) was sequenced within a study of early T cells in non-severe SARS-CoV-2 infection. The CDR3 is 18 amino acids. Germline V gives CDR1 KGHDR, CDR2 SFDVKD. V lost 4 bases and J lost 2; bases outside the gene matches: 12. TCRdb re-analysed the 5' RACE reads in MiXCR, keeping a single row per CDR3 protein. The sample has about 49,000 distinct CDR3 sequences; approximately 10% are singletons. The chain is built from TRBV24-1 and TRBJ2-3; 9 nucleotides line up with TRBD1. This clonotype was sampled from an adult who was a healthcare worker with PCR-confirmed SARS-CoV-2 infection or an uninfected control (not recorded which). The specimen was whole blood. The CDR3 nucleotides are TGTGCCACCAGTGACCCGAACTTCGGGACAGGGCACACAGATACGCAGTATTTT. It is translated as CATSDPNFGTGHTDTQYF.